These 30 T cell receptor beta chains originate from one sample sequenced in a study of cytomegalovirus exposure and HLA in healthy donors. Researchers ran the PCR with 60 Vbeta and 13 Jbeta primers. The repertoire was sequenced with immunoSEQ multiplex PCR; TCRdb's copy has only in-frame clones and lacks some. The table has some 93,000 clones, roughly 60% seen once; the top ten hold 5.5% to 6.5%. The sequencing sample was made of PBMCs. The receptor source for this set is a boy between 10 and 17 years old in good health and CMV-seropositive.

The chain employs TRBV28 and TRBJ2-2; 7 bases are shared with TRBD2. CDR3 length equals 16 residues. CDR1 is MDHEN, CDR2 SYDVKM, per germline. The J segment lost 5 bases and the V segment lost 4 bases, leaving 10 bases of the junction unmatched. The CDR3 coding sequence is TGTGCCAGCAGTTCTAATCGACTAGCCCATACCGGGGAGCTGTTTTTT. This codes for CASSSNRLAHTGELFF.

V and J are TRBV19 and TRBJ1-1; D remains unclear. With 6 bases removed from V and 3 bases from J, the gap between germline ends came to 11 bases. Germline-derived CDR1 and CDR2 are LNHDA and SQIVND (reference sequence). The CDR3 has 13 amino acids. This chain's CDR3 is CASSATFHTEAFF. As DNA, the CDR3 is TGTGCCAGTAGCGCGACATTTCACACTGAAGCTTTCTTT.

The chain has TRBV7-8 and TRBJ2-7; 12 bases fit TRBD2. V lost 6 bases to trimming and J lost 6 bases; unmatched junction nucleotides: 6. There are 14 residues in the CDR3. Per germline, CDR1 SGHVS and CDR2 FQNEAQ. DNA of the CDR3: TGTGCCAGCAGACTAGCGGGGGGTACGAGCGAGCAGTACTTC. It specifies CASRLAGGTSEQYF.

The chain is built from TRBV19 and TRBJ2-7, with TRBD1 matching 11 bases. There are 13 residues in the CDR3. In germline, CDR1 is LNHDA, CDR2 SQIVND (reference sequence). The V segment lost 5 bases and the J segment 3 bases; nucleotides outside the gene matches: 0. Here the CDR3 DNA reads TGTGCCAGTAGTGGGACAGGGGGCTACGAGCAGTACTTC. It codes for CASSGTGGYEQYF.

The CDR3 sequence is CASSPLAAGLSGANVLTF. The DNA for the CDR3 is TGTGCCAGCTCTCCTCTTGCGGCAGGGCTCTCTGGGGCCAACGTCCTGACTTTC. The chain employs TRBV18 and TRBJ2-6; D possibly corresponds to TRBD1 (5 bases). Germline assignment: CDR1 KGHSH and CDR2 LQKENI. CDR3 length: 18 residues. The V gene lost 6 bases and the J gene lost 0 bases, with 18 bases spanning the gap.

This clone was found a few times. V gene TRBV30 combines with J gene TRBJ1-1; TRBD1 agrees at 7 bases. After removal of 4 bases from V and 2 bases from J, the junction contained 4 bases not matched to a gene. Germline loops: CDR1 GTSNPN, CDR2 SVGIG (reference sequence). The CDR3 has 13 residues. CDR3 in DNA: TGTGCCTGGATGGGACAGCCAAACACTGAAGCTTTCTTT. Its translation: CAWMGQPNTEAFF.

The chain carries TRBV13 and TRBJ1-3, with D perhaps matching TRBD1 (6 bases). From germline, CDR1 is PRHDT and CDR2 FYEKMQ (reference sequence). This CDR3 comprises 14 residues. V dropped 5 bases and J dropped 3 bases, with 11 bases sitting between them. CDR3 amino acids: CASSHGTNGNTIYF. For the CDR3, the DNA is TGTGCCAGCAGCCACGGGACAAATGGAAACACCATATATTTT. The variable domain in full, completed from reference TRBV13 and TRBJ1-3, reads AAGVIQSPRHLIKEKRETATLKCYPIPRHDTVYWYQQGPGQDPQFLISFYEKMQSDKGSIPDRFSAQQFSDYHSELNMSSLELGDSALYFCASSHGTNGNTIYFGEGSWLTVV.

The chain combines TRBV7-8 with TRBJ1-1; 9 bases are shared with TRBD1. V lost 4 bases and J lost 3; bases outside the gene matches: 9. This CDR3 contains 16 residues. Germline-derived CDR1 and CDR2 are SGHVS and FQNEAQ. CDR3 in amino acids: CASSSGSGTGYTEAFF. Here the CDR3 DNA reads TGTGCCAGCAGCTCGGGGTCCGGGACAGGGTACACTGAAGCTTTCTTT.

This clone was counted between two and nine times. This chain connects TRBV7-9 to TRBJ2-2, with D uncertain. Deletions cut 1 base from V and 3 bases from J, with 6 bases between. The CDR3 totals 14 residues. The germline V gene encodes CDR1 SEHNR and CDR2 FQNEAQ (reference sequence). CDR3: CASSLVGHTGELFF. The CDR3 DNA is TGTGCCAGCAGCTTAGTGGGCCACACCGGGGAGCTGTTTTTT.

This chain joins TRBV7-2 and TRBJ2-7; 8 bases line up with TRBD2. Germline V CDR1 and CDR2: SGHTA, FQGNSA. Trimming cost V 2 bases and J 5 bases; bases outside gene matches: 20. This CDR3 has 19 residues. CDR3 DNA sequence: TGTGCCAGCAGCTTACGGGGGGGACGGGGGGTTGGTATAAAGGACGAGCAGTACTTC. It specifies CASSLRGGRGVGIKDEQYF.

The chain joins TRBV9 to TRBJ2-7, with D perhaps matching TRBD1 (6 bases). V lost 4 bases and J lost 0, with 8 bases in between. Germline V gene sequence: CDR1 SGDLS, CDR2 YYNGEE. This CDR3 contains 13 residues. The CDR3 spells CASSLDSSYEQYF. DNA of the CDR3: TGTGCCAGCAGCCTGGACAGCTCCTACGAGCAGTACTTC. The full variable domain, rest sourced from reference TRBV9 and TRBJ2-7, is DSGVTQTPKHLITATGQRVTLRCSPRSGDLSVYWYQQSLDQGLQFLIQYYNGEERAKGNILERFSAQQFPDLHSELNLSSLELGDSALYFCASSLDSSYEQYFGPGTRLTVT.

V gene TRBV7-8 combines with J gene TRBJ2-7; the match to TRBD2 covers 10 bases. The junction had 17 bases not matched to a gene; V was cut back by 0 bases and J by 6 bases. CDR1 and CDR2 (germline): SGHVS, FQNEAQ. The CDR3 spans 19 residues. CDR3 sequence reads: CASSLALSLAGAPMFEQYF. In DNA form, the CDR3 reads TGTGCCAGCAGCTTAGCGCTAAGCCTAGCGGGGGCCCCAATGTTCGAGCAGTACTTC.

This clone was recorded only once. This chain connects TRBV7-2 to TRBJ2-1; 8 positions match TRBD1. The CDR3 is made up of 18 amino acids. Germline V lookup: CDR1 SGHTA, CDR2 FQGNSA. V trimming: 0 bases; J trimming: 5 bases; junction bases outside the gene matches: 12. The CDR3, as DNA: TGTGCCAGCAGCTTAGCTCCAGGGGGCACCACGAATGACAATGAGCAGTTCTTC. This gives the protein CASSLAPGGTTNDNEQFF.

This chain links TRBV30 with TRBJ1-4; 7 bases are shared with TRBD1. CDR3 length: 13 amino acids. The V gene's germline CDR1 is GTSNPN and CDR2 SVGIG (reference sequence). V dropped 4 bases and J dropped 3; count of bases not matched to a gene: 2. In DNA form, the CDR3 reads TGTGCCTGGAAGACAGGGTCTAATGAAAAACTGTTTTTT. Protein product: CAWKTGSNEKLFF.

This clone was seen once. The chain links TRBV6-5 to TRBJ1-4; tentative D call: TRBD1 (6 bases). This CDR3 spans 14 amino acids. V lost 6 bases and J lost 7, with 15 bases in between. Germline CDR1 MNHEY, CDR2 SVGAGI. CDR3 region: CASRRQALSEKLFF. The CDR3 region has the DNA TGTGCCAGCAGGAGACAGGCATTAAGTGAAAAACTGTTTTTT.

CDR3 bases: TGTGCCAGCAGCGGGGGGTTGGGGGGGAAGAACGAGCAGTACTTC. It is translated as CASSGGLGGKNEQYF. This chain uses TRBV5-4 with TRBJ2-7; TRBD2 matches 7 bases. CDR3 length: 15 amino acids. Losses at the gene ends were 4 bases for V and 5 bases for J; bases not matched to a gene: 12. Looked up from germline, CDR1 is SGHNT and CDR2 is YYREEE (reference sequence).

The chain joins TRBV6-5 to TRBJ2-7, with D maybe TRBD2 (6 bases). This CDR3 is 14 amino acids long. Looked up from germline, CDR1 is MNHEY and CDR2 is SVGAGI. Trimming shortened V by 2 bases and J by 3 bases, and 11 bases separated the two germline ends. The CDR3 bases are TGTGCCAGCAGTTACCGGGGGTTTGGCTACGAGCAGTACTTC. It translates to CASSYRGFGYEQYF.

The V call is TRBV6-6, the J call TRBJ1-5; the D gene is possibly TRBD1 (5 bases). V dropped 6 bases and J dropped 7 bases, with 16 bases sitting between them. Germline V gene lookup returns CDR1 MNHNY and CDR2 SVGAGI (reference sequence). CDR3 length equals 14 residues. This CDR3 reads CASSPGTLAQPQHF. In DNA, the CDR3 is TGTGCCAGCAGCCCCGGGACTTTGGCCCAGCCCCAGCATTTT.

The J gene is TRBJ2-7, the V gene TRBV6-5, with 13 bases aligning to TRBD2. Germline values: CDR1 MNHEY, CDR2 SVGAGI. V trimming: 0 bases; J trimming: 4 bases; junction bases outside the gene matches: 3. The CDR3 consists of 16 residues. The CDR3, as DNA: TGTGCCAGCAGTTACTCGGGACTAGCGGGACGGTACGAGCAGTACTTC. Translation: CASSYSGLAGRYEQYF.

V usage is TRBV6-4 and J usage is TRBJ1-2; D may be TRBD1 (6 bases). V gave up 6 bases and J gave up 1 base, with 12 bases separating them. Germline V gives CDR1 MRHNA, CDR2 SNTAGT. CDR3 length: 14 residues. The DNA of the CDR3 is TGTGCCAGCAGCCCAACAGGGCTTAACTATGGCTACACCTTC. As protein: CASSPTGLNYGYTF.

A single count supports this clone. The CDR3 reads CASSLDKLTNNEQFF. Here the CDR3 DNA reads TGTGCCAGTAGCTTGGACAAACTGACGAACAATGAGCAGTTCTTC. This chain connects TRBV19 to TRBJ2-1; D may be TRBD1 (5 bases). Germline CDR1 is LNHDA and CDR2 is SQIVND (reference sequence). The CDR3 has 15 amino acids. V lost 6 bases and J 5 bases, leaving 17 bases between the germline ends.

The CDR3 here is CASSQPSGATSYNEQFF. As DNA, the CDR3 is TGCGCCAGCAGCCAGCCTAGCGGGGCTACCTCCTACAATGAGCAGTTCTTC. V usage is TRBV4-1 and J usage is TRBJ2-1; 9 bases map to TRBD2. The CDR3 totals 17 residues. Per the germline V gene, CDR1 is MGHRA and CDR2 is YSYEKL. Germline trimming cut 3 bases from V and 0 bases from J; bases unmatched to any gene: 6.

V gene TRBV6-5 combines with J gene TRBJ1-4; D may be TRBD1 (6 bases). Germline assignment: CDR1 MNHEY and CDR2 SVGAGI. Trimming removed 2 bases from V and 8 bases from J, with 12 bases in between. The CDR3 is 14 residues long. CDR3 in amino acids: CASSYRGQGEKLFF. CDR3 nucleotides: TGTGCCAGCAGTTACCGGGGCCAGGGGGAAAAACTGTTTTTT.

This clone was counted only a few times. The chain carries TRBV5-1 and TRBJ2-1, with 8 nucleotides matching TRBD1. CDR3 length: 14 amino acids. Trimming took 4 bases from V and 8 from J; bases not matched to a gene: 8. CDR1 SGHRS and CDR2 YFSETQ come from the germline V gene. CDR3 coding DNA: TGCGCCAGCAGCAGAGGACAGGGTCAAGATGAGCAGTTCTTC. Its translation is CASSRGQGQDEQFF.

The chain has TRBV18 and TRBJ1-1, with unresolved D. The V gene's germline CDR1 is KGHSH and CDR2 LQKENI. V was pared by 3 bases and J by 0 bases, with 5 bases between. This CDR3 comprises 13 residues. CDR3 DNA sequence: TGTGCCAGCTCACCTTTATTGAACACTGAAGCTTTCTTT. Its protein product is CASSPLLNTEAFF.

CDR3 DNA sequence: TGTGCCTGGAGTGACAACACACCTCCCTATGGCTACACCTTC. Translated, it gives CAWSDNTPPYGYTF. The chain employs TRBV30 and TRBJ1-2; no firm D call. Germline CDR1 and CDR2: GTSNPN and SVGIG (reference sequence). The CDR3 length is 14 residues. V was shortened by 1 base and J by 4 bases, with 13 bases between the two germline ends.

The chain uses TRBV29-1 and TRBJ1-1; TRBD1 agrees at 9 bases. Germline-derived CDR1 and CDR2 are SQVTM and ANQGSEA. The trim removed 6 bases at V and 1 base at J, leaving 12 bases unmatched. The CDR3 runs 16 residues. Here the CDR3 reads CSVTGGLRSANTEAFF. In DNA, the CDR3 is TGCAGCGTGACAGGGGGTTTACGTTCGGCGAACACTGAAGCTTTCTTT.

This clone was seen only a few times. This chain links TRBV6-5 with TRBJ1-1; D unclear. CDR3 length equals 15 residues. V was cut by 2 bases and J by 3 bases, with 13 bases left in between. Germline lookup yields CDR1 MNHEY and CDR2 SVGAGI. The CDR3 nucleotides read TGTGCCAGCAGTTACCGCGCCAGGCGGGACACTGAAGCTTTCTTT. Amino acids: CASSYRARRDTEAFF.

The rearrangement links TRBV29-1 to TRBJ1-1; D possibly corresponds to TRBD1 (5 bases). Deletions cut 3 bases from V and 3 bases from J, with 14 bases between. This CDR3 region has 14 residues. CDR1 is SQVTM, CDR2 ANQGSEA, per germline. CDR3 residues: CSVDSGRGDTEAFF. DNA for the CDR3: TGCAGCGTTGACTCGGGCCGGGGGGACACTGAAGCTTTCTTT.

This clone was detected a few times. This chain links TRBV30 with TRBJ2-3; 7 positions match TRBD2. This CDR3 is 15 amino acids long. Germline assignment: CDR1 GTSNPN and CDR2 SVGIG (reference sequence). Trimming cost V 1 base and J 2 bases; bases outside gene matches: 6. The CDR3 loop is CAWSAPGLNTDTQYF. The CDR3 nucleotides are TGTGCCTGGAGTGCCCCGGGACTAAACACAGATACGCAGTATTTT.